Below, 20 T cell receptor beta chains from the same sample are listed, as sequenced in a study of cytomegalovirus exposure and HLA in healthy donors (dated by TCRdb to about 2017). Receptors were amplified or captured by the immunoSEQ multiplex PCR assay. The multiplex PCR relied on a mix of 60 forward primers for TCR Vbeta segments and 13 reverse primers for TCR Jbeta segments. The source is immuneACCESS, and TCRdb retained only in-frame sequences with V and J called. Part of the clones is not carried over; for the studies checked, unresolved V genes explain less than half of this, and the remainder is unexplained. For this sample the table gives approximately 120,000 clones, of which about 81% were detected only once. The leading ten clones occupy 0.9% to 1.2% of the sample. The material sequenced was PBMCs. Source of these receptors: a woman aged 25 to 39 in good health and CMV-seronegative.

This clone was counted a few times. The CDR3 region is CARSLGQGREGYTF. CDR3 DNA sequence: TGTGCCAGAAGCTTGGGACAGGGGAGGGAGGGCTACACCTTC. The J gene is TRBJ1-2, the V gene TRBV5-3, with 8 bases lining up with TRBD1. TRBV5-3 is filed as an ORF, its function uncertain. V dropped 0 bases and J dropped 8; count of bases not matched to a gene: 6. CDR3 length equals 14 residues.

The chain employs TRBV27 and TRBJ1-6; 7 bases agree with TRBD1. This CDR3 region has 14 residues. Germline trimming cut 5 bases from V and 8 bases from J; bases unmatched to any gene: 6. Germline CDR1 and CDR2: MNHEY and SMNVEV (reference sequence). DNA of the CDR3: TGTGCCAGCAGTCCGGGACAGCAGCATTCACCCCTCCACTTT. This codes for CASSPGQQHSPLHF.

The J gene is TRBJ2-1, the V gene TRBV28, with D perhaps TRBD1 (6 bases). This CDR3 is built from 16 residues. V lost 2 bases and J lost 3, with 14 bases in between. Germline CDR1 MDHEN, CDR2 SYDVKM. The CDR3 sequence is CASSLPLWGRYNEQFF. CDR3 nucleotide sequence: TGTGCCAGCAGTTTACCGTTGTGGGGGCGCTACAATGAGCAGTTCTTC.

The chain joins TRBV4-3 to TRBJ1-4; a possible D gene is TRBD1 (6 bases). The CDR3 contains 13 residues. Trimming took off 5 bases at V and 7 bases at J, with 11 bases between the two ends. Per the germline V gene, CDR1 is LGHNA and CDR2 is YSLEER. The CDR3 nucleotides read TGCGCCAGCAGCAAACAGGGAAGTGAAAAACTGTTTTTT. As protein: CASSKQGSEKLFF.

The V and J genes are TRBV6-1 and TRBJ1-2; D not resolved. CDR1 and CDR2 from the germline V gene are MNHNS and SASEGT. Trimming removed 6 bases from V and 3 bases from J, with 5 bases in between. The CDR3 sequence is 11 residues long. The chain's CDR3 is CASRADYGYTF. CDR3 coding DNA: TGTGCCAGCAGAGCGGACTATGGCTACACCTTC.

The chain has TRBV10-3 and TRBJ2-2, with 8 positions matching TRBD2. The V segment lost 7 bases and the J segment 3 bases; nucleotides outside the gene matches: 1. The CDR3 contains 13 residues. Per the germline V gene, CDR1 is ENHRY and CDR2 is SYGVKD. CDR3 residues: CAIKLADTGELFF. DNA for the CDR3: TGTGCCATCAAACTAGCGGACACCGGGGAGCTGTTTTTT.

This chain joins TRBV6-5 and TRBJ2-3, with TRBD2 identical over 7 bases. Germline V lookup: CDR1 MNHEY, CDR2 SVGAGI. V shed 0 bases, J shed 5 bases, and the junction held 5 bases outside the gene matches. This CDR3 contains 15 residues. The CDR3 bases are TGTGCCAGCAGTTACTCGGGCGGCGGGGGAGATACGCAGTATTTT. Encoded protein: CASSYSGGGGDTQYF.

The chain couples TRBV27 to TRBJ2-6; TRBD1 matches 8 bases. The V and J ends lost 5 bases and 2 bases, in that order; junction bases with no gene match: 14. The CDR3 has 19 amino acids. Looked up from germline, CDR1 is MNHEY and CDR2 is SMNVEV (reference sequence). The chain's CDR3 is CASSPRQGSLVTGANVLTF. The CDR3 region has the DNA TGTGCCAGCAGTCCCCGACAGGGGTCCTTAGTCACTGGGGCCAACGTCCTGACTTTC.

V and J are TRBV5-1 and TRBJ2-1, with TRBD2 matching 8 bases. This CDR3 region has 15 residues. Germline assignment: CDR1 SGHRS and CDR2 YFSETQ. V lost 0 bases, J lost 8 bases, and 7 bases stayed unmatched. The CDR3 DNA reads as TGCGCCAGCAGCTTGGTCGGGGGGGCGTTCGATGAGCAGTTCTTC. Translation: CASSLVGGAFDEQFF. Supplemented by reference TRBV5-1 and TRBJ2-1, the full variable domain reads KAGVTQTPRYLIKTRGQQVTLSCSPISGHRSVSWYQQTPGQGLQFLFEYFSETQRNKGNFPGRFSGRQFSNSRSEMNVSTLELGDSALYLCASSLVGGAFDEQFFGPGTRLTVL.

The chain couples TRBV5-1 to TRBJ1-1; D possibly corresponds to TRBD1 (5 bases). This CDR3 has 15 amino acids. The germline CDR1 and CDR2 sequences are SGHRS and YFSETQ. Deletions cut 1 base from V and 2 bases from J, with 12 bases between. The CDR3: CASSLLGEGNTEAFF. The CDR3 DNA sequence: TGCGCCAGCAGCTTGTTAGGGGAGGGAAACACTGAAGCTTTCTTT.

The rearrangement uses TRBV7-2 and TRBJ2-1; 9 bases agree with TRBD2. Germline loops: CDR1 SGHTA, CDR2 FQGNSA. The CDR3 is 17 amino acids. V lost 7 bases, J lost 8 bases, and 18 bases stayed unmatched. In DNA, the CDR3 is TGTGCCAGCACCGACGCGTCCCGGGGACTAGCCATCTATGAGCAGTTCTTC. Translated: CASTDASRGLAIYEQFF.

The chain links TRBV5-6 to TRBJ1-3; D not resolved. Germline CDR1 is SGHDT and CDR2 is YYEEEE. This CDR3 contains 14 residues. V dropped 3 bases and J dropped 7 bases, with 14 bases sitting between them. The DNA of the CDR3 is TGTGCCAGCAGCTCCCCCTATGTGGTCAACACCATATATTTT. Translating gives CASSSPYVVNTIYF. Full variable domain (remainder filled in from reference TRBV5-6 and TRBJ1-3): DAGVTQSPTHLIKTRGQQVTLRCSPKSGHDTVSWYQQALGQGPQFIFQYYEEEERQRGNFPDRFSGHQFPNYSSELNVNALLLGDSALYLCASSSPYVVNTIYFGEGSWLTVV.

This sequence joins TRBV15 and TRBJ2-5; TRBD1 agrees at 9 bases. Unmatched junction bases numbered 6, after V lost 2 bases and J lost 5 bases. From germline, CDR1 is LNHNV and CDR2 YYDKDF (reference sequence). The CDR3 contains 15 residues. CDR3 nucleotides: TGTGCCACCAGCAGACCACAGGGGGCCGGGGAGACCCAGTACTTC. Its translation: CATSRPQGAGETQYF.

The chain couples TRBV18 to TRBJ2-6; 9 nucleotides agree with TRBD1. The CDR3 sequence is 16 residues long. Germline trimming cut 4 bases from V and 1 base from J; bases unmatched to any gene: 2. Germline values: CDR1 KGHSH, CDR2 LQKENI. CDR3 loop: CASSRGQGSGANVLTF. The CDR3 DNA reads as TGTGCCAGCTCACGGGGACAGGGTTCTGGGGCCAACGTCCTGACTTTC.

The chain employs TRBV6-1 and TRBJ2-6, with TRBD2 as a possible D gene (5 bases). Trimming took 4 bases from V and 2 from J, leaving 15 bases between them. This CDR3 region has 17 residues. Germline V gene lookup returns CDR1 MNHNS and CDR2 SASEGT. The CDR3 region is CASSAQGRGTGANVLTF. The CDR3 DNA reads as TGTGCCAGCAGTGCCCAAGGTCGGGGAACTGGGGCCAACGTCCTGACTTTC.

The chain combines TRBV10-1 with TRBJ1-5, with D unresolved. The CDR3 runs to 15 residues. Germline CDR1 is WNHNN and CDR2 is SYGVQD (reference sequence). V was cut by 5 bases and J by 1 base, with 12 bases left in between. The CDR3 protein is CASSYESYSNQPQHF. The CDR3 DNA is TGCGCCAGCAGTTACGAAAGCTACAGCAATCAGCCCCAGCATTTT.

The CDR3: CASSPRTGAYGYTF. The CDR3 bases are TGTGCCAGCAGCCCGAGGACAGGGGCCTATGGCTACACCTTC. The chain recombines TRBV7-8 with TRBJ1-2, with 9 bases matching TRBD1. Germline V gives CDR1 SGHVS, CDR2 FQNEAQ. This CDR3 spans 14 amino acids. The trim removed 5 bases at V and 4 bases at J, leaving 5 bases unmatched.

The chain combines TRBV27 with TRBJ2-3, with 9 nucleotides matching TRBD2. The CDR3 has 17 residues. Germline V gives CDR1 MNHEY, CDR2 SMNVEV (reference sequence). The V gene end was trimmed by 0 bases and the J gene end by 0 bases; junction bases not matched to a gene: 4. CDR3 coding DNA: TGTGCCAGCAGTTTATCCCTAGCGGGAATCAGCACAGATACGCAGTATTTT. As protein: CASSLSLAGISTDTQYF.

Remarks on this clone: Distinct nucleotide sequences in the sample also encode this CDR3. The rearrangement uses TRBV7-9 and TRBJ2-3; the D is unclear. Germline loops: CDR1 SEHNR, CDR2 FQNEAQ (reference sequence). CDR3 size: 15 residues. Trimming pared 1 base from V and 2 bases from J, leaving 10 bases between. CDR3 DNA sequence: TGTGCCAGCAGCTTAGGTTTGGCGGTCACAGATACGCAGTATTTT. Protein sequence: CASSLGLAVTDTQYF. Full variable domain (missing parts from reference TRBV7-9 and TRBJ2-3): DTGVSQNPRHKITKRGQNVTFRCDPISEHNRLYWYRQTLGQGPEFLTYFQNEAQLEKSRLLSDRFSAERPKGSFSTLEIQRTEQGDSAMYLCASSLGLAVTDTQYFGPGTRLTVL.

CDR3 nucleotides: TGTGCCAGCAGTCCCCTCTGGGCTCCCCCATCATATAATTCACCCCTCCACTTT. Its translation: CASSPLWAPPSYNSPLHF. The chain uses TRBV27 and TRBJ1-6; unclear D gene. The CDR3 contains 18 residues. V was pared by 5 bases and J by 4 bases, with 21 bases between. The germline gives CDR1 MNHEY, CDR2 SMNVEV (reference sequence).